These 14 T cell receptor beta chains were sequenced from one sample in a study of blood T cell repertoires in COVID-19 (dated by TCRdb to 2020 to 2021). The library relied on the immunoSEQ multiplex PCR assay. TCRdb limited this immuneACCESS table to in-frame rearrangements with V and J called. A share of clones is missing; checked studies link under half to unresolved V genes, and the rest is unexplained. Present in this sample are 65,000 to 100,000 clones, roughly 80% of which were seen just once. Together, the top ten hold 15% to 19% of the sample. Sequences were obtained from peripheral blood. These receptors all come from a woman aged 80 or older with acute or convalescent COVID-19.

The sample holds one count of this clone. V gene TRBV6-5 combines with J gene TRBJ1-6, with 8 positions matching TRBD1. The CDR3 runs 15 residues. Germline loops: CDR1 MNHEY, CDR2 SVGAGI. J gave up 9 bases and V 6 bases, and 10 bases lay outside the gene matches. The CDR3 loop is CASSDRGQGSSPLHF. CDR3 DNA sequence: TGTGCCAGCAGCGACCGTGGACAGGGATCTTCACCCCTCCACTTT.

The chain combines TRBV10-3 with TRBJ1-4, with D possibly being TRBD1 (5 bases). V lost 0 bases and J 5 bases, leaving 10 bases between the germline ends. Germline CDR1 ENHRY, CDR2 SYGVKD. This CDR3 is built from 15 residues. CDR3 protein: CAISESGGANEKLFF. Here the CDR3 DNA reads TGTGCCATCAGTGAGTCAGGAGGGGCCAATGAAAAACTGTTTTTT.

The chain uses TRBV20-1 and TRBJ1-1, with D unclear. This CDR3 has 11 residues. Germline CDR1 and CDR2: DFQATT and SNEGSKA (reference sequence). Deletions cut 2 bases from V and 6 bases from J, with 7 bases between. This CDR3 is CSARPGAEAFF. In DNA, the CDR3 is TGCAGTGCTAGACCCGGTGCTGAAGCTTTCTTT.

This clone has a handful of counts. The J gene is TRBJ1-2, the V gene TRBV19; 7 bases align to TRBD1. The CDR3 runs 16 residues. Germline-derived CDR1 and CDR2 are LNHDA and SQIVND (reference sequence). The V and J ends lost 0 bases and 4 bases, in that order; junction bases with no gene match: 8. The CDR3 DNA is TGTGCCAGTAGTATAGAAGGAGGGGGCGGCAGCTATGGCTACACCTTC. Its protein product is CASSIEGGGGSYGYTF.

The chain carries TRBV7-9 and TRBJ1-2; the match to TRBD1 covers 11 bases. After removal of 3 bases from V and 2 bases from J, the junction contained 5 bases not matched to a gene. Germline V CDR1 and CDR2: SEHNR, FQNEAQ (reference sequence). CDR3 length: 16 residues. The CDR3 here is CASSLGGQGANYGYTF. CDR3 nucleotides: TGTGCCAGCAGCTTGGGAGGACAGGGGGCGAACTATGGCTACACCTTC.

This sequence joins TRBV5-4 and TRBJ1-1, with 12 bases aligning to TRBD1. The CDR3 has 17 residues. Trimming at V came to 4 bases and at J to 1 base, leaving 8 bases not matched to a gene. Germline lookup yields CDR1 SGHNT and CDR2 YYREEE (reference sequence). DNA for the CDR3: TGTGCCAGCAGCACGGGACAGGGGGCCCGCTGGAACACTGAAGCTTTCTTT. Encoded protein: CASSTGQGARWNTEAFF.

The V call is TRBV11-3, the J call TRBJ1-1, with 11 bases fitting TRBD1. The J segment lost 3 bases and the V segment lost 4 bases, leaving 7 bases of the junction unmatched. Germline V gene lookup returns CDR1 SGHNT and CDR2 YENEEA. The CDR3 has 16 residues. CDR3 nucleotide sequence: TGTGCCAGCAGCTCGGACAGGGGGCTTGCGGACACTGAAGCTTTCTTT. Its protein product is CASSSDRGLADTEAFF.

V usage is TRBV7-2 and J usage is TRBJ1-1; no firm D call. Germline V gene data show CDR1 as SGHTA and CDR2 as FQGNSA. Deletions cut 5 bases from V and 1 base from J, with 20 bases between. The CDR3 contains 17 residues. The CDR3 protein is CASSRPLGAGPNTEAFF. For the CDR3, the DNA is TGTGCCAGCAGCCGCCCGCTGGGCGCAGGCCCGAACACTGAAGCTTTCTTT.

The chain combines TRBV24-1 with TRBJ2-7, with TRBD1 matching over 11 bases. The length of the CDR3 is 15 residues. CDR1 and CDR2 (germline): KGHDR, SFDVKD. Germline trimming cut 3 bases from V and 3 bases from J; bases unmatched to any gene: 3. The CDR3 protein is CATSDPGTGGYEQYF. The CDR3 coding sequence is TGTGCCACCAGTGATCCCGGGACAGGGGGCTACGAGCAGTACTTC.

The gene calls are TRBV11-2 and TRBJ2-3; 8 bases are shared with TRBD2. Germline CDR1 SGHAT, CDR2 FQNNGV. V was clipped by 5 bases and J by 2 bases; unmatched bases: 9. The CDR3 contains 16 residues. The CDR3 DNA reads TGTGCCAGCAGCCCAAGAGGTAGCGGGGTCACAGATACGCAGTATTTT. This translates into CASSPRGSGVTDTQYF. The variable domain in full, with the rest retrieved from reference TRBV11-2 and TRBJ2-3, is EAGVAQSPRYKIIEKRQSVAFWCNPISGHATLYWYQQILGQGPKLLIQFQNNGVVDDSQLPKDRFSAERLKGVDSTLKIQPAKLEDSAVYLCASSPRGSGVTDTQYFGPGTRLTVL.

The chain employs TRBV7-2 and TRBJ1-1, with D perhaps TRBD1 (5 bases). Germline values: CDR1 SGHTA, CDR2 FQGNSA. V lost 5 bases and J lost 1, with 8 bases in between. CDR3 length: 13 amino acids. CDR3 DNA: TGTGCCAGCAGCCTAACAGGGAACACTGAAGCTTTCTTT. It codes for CASSLTGNTEAFF.

This clone was recorded only once. V is TRBV5-4 and J is TRBJ1-1; 8 bases are shared with TRBD1. The CDR3 loop spans 17 amino acids. Germline CDR1 SGHNT, CDR2 YYREEE (reference sequence). V was clipped by 3 bases and J by 3 bases; unmatched bases: 13. The CDR3: CASSSGSYRGVDTEAFF. CDR3 DNA: TGTGCCAGCAGCTCTGGTTCTTACAGGGGGGTGGACACTGAAGCTTTCTTT.

Note on this clone: This specimen includes other DNA sequences encoding the same CDR3. The V and J genes are TRBV5-4 and TRBJ1-1; no clear D. CDR3 length equals 16 residues. Germline V gives CDR1 SGHNT, CDR2 YYREEE (reference sequence). Trimming cost V 0 bases and J 3 bases, with 15 bases left between them. CDR3 sequence: CASSLAAGLADTEAFF. For the CDR3, the DNA is TGTGCCAGCAGCTTGGCCGCTGGACTAGCTGACACTGAAGCTTTCTTT.

The chain employs TRBV5-6 and TRBJ1-4, with 7 bases aligning to TRBD1. Germline V gene sequence: CDR1 SGHDT, CDR2 YYEEEE. With V trimmed by 5 bases and J by 3 bases, 7 bases remained unmatched. This CDR3 comprises 15 residues. The CDR3 protein is CASRPTGRANEKLFF. The DNA for the CDR3 is TGTGCCAGCAGACCGACAGGGCGAGCTAATGAAAAACTGTTTTTT.